The clone carrying this T cell receptor (beta chain) was detected many times. Its antigen is as yet unknown. Germline CDR1 and CDR2: SEHNR and FQNEAQ (reference sequence). This CDR3 is built from 15 residues. The V gene end was trimmed by 6 bases and the J gene end by 6 bases; junction bases not matched to a gene: 8. The record originates from a study of neurological immune-mediated disorders. Overall study findings and caveats: When grouped phylogenetically, the repertoires of 18 of the 34 multiple sclerosis patients fell together in one related-CDR3 cluster, which is a possible signature. Neither clinical nor MRI features were found to be associated with the multiple sclerosis repertoire cluster. Healthy controls had more TCR clonal expansion than multiple sclerosis, which showed the least, whereas HTLV-1-associated myelopathy showed the most.

Every sequencing run generated over 190 million TCR-beta sequences from 15-18 subjects. TCRdb reprocessed the 5' RACE reads with MiXCR, giving one entry per CDR3 protein. The table lists tens of thousands of distinct CDR3 sequences, around 3.4% of them singletons. Sequenced input: PBMCs. The receptor's source is a woman between 50 and 59 years old with multiple sclerosis. The rearrangement uses TRBV7-9 and TRBJ1-4, with 9 nucleotides matching TRBD1. The CDR3 is CASSFTGTGYEKLFF. The CDR3 DNA reads as TGTGCCAGCAGTTTTACCGGGACAGGGTATGAAAAACTGTTTTTT.